The 29 T cell receptor beta chains given below trace back to one sample, sequenced in a study of technical replicates of blood from a few donors. Data came from immunoSEQ multiplex PCR; TCRdb stores just in-frame clones and leaves some out. The sample has nearly 70,000 clones, 80% to 95% seen once. The sample consisted of PBMCs. These receptors were obtained from a human donor in good health. Some clones in this sample may be carry-over from other donors' samples.

The chain couples TRBV19 to TRBJ1-2; 8 bases map to TRBD1. Germline values: CDR1 LNHDA, CDR2 SQIVND (reference sequence). The CDR3 runs 14 residues. V was pared by 3 bases and J by 6 bases, with 6 bases of the junction left unmatched. CDR3 sequence: CASSIGQGANGYTF. The CDR3 DNA reads as TGTGCCAGTAGTATTGGGCAGGGGGCGAATGGCTACACCTTC.

The chain recombines TRBV5-6 with TRBJ2-7; TRBD1 matches at 7 bases. The length of the CDR3 is 13 residues. J gave up 2 bases and V 6 bases, and 5 bases lay outside the gene matches. Germline CDR1 SGHDT, CDR2 YYEEEE. The DNA of the CDR3 is TGTGCCAGCACAAACCAGGGGGCCTACGAGCAGTACTTC. It translates to CASTNQGAYEQYF.

The genes are TRBV7-2 and TRBJ2-2, with 7 bases that match TRBD1. The CDR3 loop spans 16 amino acids. Germline loops: CDR1 SGHTA, CDR2 FQGNSA. Losses at the gene ends were 4 bases for V and 0 bases for J; bases not matched to a gene: 5. CDR3 coding DNA: TGTGCCAGCAGCTCATACAGGGGCCCGAACACCGGGGAGCTGTTTTTT. Residues: CASSSYRGPNTGELFF.

The gene calls are TRBV7-2 and TRBJ1-4; 8 positions agree with TRBD1. CDR1 and CDR2 (germline): SGHTA, FQGNSA. V lost 6 bases to trimming and J lost 8 bases; unmatched junction nucleotides: 8. The CDR3 contains 14 residues. CDR3: CASSTGQGREKLFF. The CDR3, as DNA: TGTGCCAGCAGTACTGGACAGGGACGAGAAAAACTGTTTTTT. Full variable domain (remainder filled in from reference TRBV7-2 and TRBJ1-4): GAGVSQSPSNKVTEKGKDVELRCDPISGHTALYWYRQSLGQGLEFLIYFQGNSAPDKSGLPSDRFSAERTGGSVSTLTIQRTQQEDSAVYLCASSTGQGREKLFFGSGTQLSVL.

V gene TRBV18 combines with J gene TRBJ2-3; possibly TRBD1 for D (6 bases). Trimming took off 2 bases at V and 0 bases at J, with 6 bases between the two ends. This CDR3 is built from 14 residues. From germline, CDR1 is KGHSH and CDR2 LQKENI. CDR3 in amino acids: CASSPGQSTDTQYF. The CDR3 DNA reads TGTGCCAGCTCACCAGGACAGAGCACAGATACGCAGTATTTT.

The chain has TRBV29-1 and TRBJ1-3, with D perhaps TRBD1 (6 bases). Between the trimmed V and J ends, which lost 6 bases and 0 bases, there was a span of 12 bases. CDR3 length: 14 residues. Looked up from germline, CDR1 is SQVTM and CDR2 is ANQGSEA. The CDR3 reads CSVGAGNSGNTIYF. In nucleotides, the CDR3 is TGCAGCGTGGGGGCAGGGAACTCTGGAAACACCATATATTTT.

V and J are TRBV2 and TRBJ2-1; 7 bases are shared with TRBD1. Trimming at V came to 4 bases and at J to 8 bases, leaving 2 bases not matched to a gene. The CDR3 runs 12 residues. Germline V gene sequence: CDR1 SNHLY, CDR2 FYNNEI. The CDR3 nucleotides read TGTGCCAGCAGTGTCCAGGGGGATGAGCAGTTCTTC. Translated, it gives CASSVQGDEQFF.

The rearrangement joins TRBV9 to TRBJ2-5; 8 positions agree with TRBD2. The ends lost 0 bases at V and 4 bases at J; junction bases unmatched: 5. The V gene's germline CDR1 is SGDLS and CDR2 YYNGEE. The CDR3 extends over 15 amino acids. The CDR3 loop is CASSVDLAGIETQYF. The CDR3 DNA is TGTGCCAGCAGCGTAGACCTAGCGGGTATAGAGACCCAGTACTTC.

This clone was observed once. The rearrangement joins TRBV2 to TRBJ2-3, with 10 nucleotides matching TRBD2. After removal of 3 bases from V and 12 bases from J, the junction contained 3 bases not matched to a gene. Germline CDR1 SNHLY, CDR2 FYNNEI. The CDR3 loop spans 12 amino acids. CDR3 region: CASSEGTSAQYF. CDR3 sequence (DNA): TGTGCCAGCAGTGAGGGGACTAGCGCCCAGTATTTT.

This chain joins TRBV5-1 and TRBJ2-3; 13 bases map to TRBD2. J gave up 4 bases and V 0 bases, and 5 bases lay outside the gene matches. Germline CDR1 is SGHRS and CDR2 is YFSETQ. The CDR3 extends over 17 amino acids. The CDR3 spells CASSLGLAGGVADTQYF. The CDR3 DNA sequence: TGCGCCAGCAGCTTGGGACTAGCGGGGGGCGTGGCAGATACGCAGTATTTT.

The chain carries TRBV7-2 and TRBJ2-1; TRBD2 aligns across 7 bases. After removal of 5 bases from V and 0 bases from J, the junction contained 4 bases not matched to a gene. The germline V gene encodes CDR1 SGHTA and CDR2 FQGNSA. The CDR3 is 15 amino acids. The CDR3: CASSASSGSYNEQFF. CDR3 DNA: TGTGCCAGCAGCGCCTCTAGCGGCTCCTACAATGAGCAGTTCTTC.

The CDR3 DNA reads as TGTGCCAGCAGTTGGGATGCGGGGTTGACTGAAGCTTTCTTT. Translation: CASSWDAGLTEAFF. The chain links TRBV27 to TRBJ1-1; D remains unclear. Germline loops: CDR1 MNHEY, CDR2 SMNVEV (reference sequence). This CDR3 comprises 14 residues. Trimming took 4 bases from V and 5 from J, leaving 14 bases between them.

This sequence joins TRBV7-2 and TRBJ2-3; the match to TRBD1 covers 8 bases. This CDR3 has 14 residues. Germline lookup yields CDR1 SGHTA and CDR2 FQGNSA. The ends lost 5 bases at V and 9 bases at J; junction bases unmatched: 10. The CDR3 sequence is CASSPGQGPLTQYF. CDR3 nucleotide sequence: TGTGCCAGCAGCCCCGGACAGGGACCTTTGACGCAGTATTTT.

CDR3 sequence (DNA): TGTGCCAGCAGCCAAGCTAGCGGGGGGTTTAATGAGCAGTTCTTC. Protein: CASSQASGGFNEQFF. The gene calls are TRBV4-2 and TRBJ2-1; 11 bases match TRBD2. With V trimmed by 1 base and J by 7 bases, 3 bases remained unmatched. Germline V gene data show CDR1 as LGHNA and CDR2 as YNFKEQ. The CDR3 has 15 residues.

The chain uses TRBV14 and TRBJ2-7, with unresolved D. This CDR3 contains 10 residues. Germline V CDR1 and CDR2: SGHDN, FVKESK. Trimming removed 6 bases from V and 3 bases from J, with 3 bases in between. In nucleotides, the CDR3 is TGTGCCAGCAGTCTCTACGAGCAGTACTTC. Encoded protein: CASSLYEQYF.

The chain combines TRBV4-3 with TRBJ2-2, with 8 bases lining up with TRBD2. The CDR3 spans 17 residues. Looked up from germline, CDR1 is LGHNA and CDR2 is YSLEER. Trimming cost V 1 base and J 4 bases; bases outside gene matches: 8. The CDR3 is CASSQAVGGGTTGELFF. CDR3 DNA sequence: TGCGCCAGCAGCCAAGCGGTCGGGGGGGGCACCACCGGGGAGCTGTTTTTT.

The genes are TRBV6-6 and TRBJ2-2; maybe TRBD2 (6 bases). The CDR3 has 16 amino acids. Trimming stripped 5 bases from V and 0 bases from J, with 13 bases between. CDR1 MNHNY and CDR2 SVGAGI come from the germline V gene (reference sequence). The CDR3 DNA reads TGTGCCAGCAGTCACCGACGGGACTCGAACACCGGGGAGCTGTTTTTT. Translated: CASSHRRDSNTGELFF.

This sequence joins TRBV9 and TRBJ2-3, with D possibly matching TRBD1 (6 bases). The germline V gene has CDR1 SGDLS and CDR2 YYNGEE. Trimming left V 3 bases short and J 7 bases short, with 12 bases between. There are 13 residues in the CDR3. In nucleotides, the CDR3 is TGTGCCAGCAGCGACGACAGGTCCTATACGCAGTATTTT. Amino acids: CASSDDRSYTQYF.

The chain employs TRBV19 and TRBJ1-2; D might be TRBD1 (5 bases). CDR3 length equals 12 residues. Trimming removed 10 bases at V and 7 bases at J, with 16 bases between. Germline CDR1 is LNHDA and CDR2 is SQIVND (reference sequence). The CDR3 loop reads CATLDPGSGYTF. CDR3 nucleotide sequence: TGTGCCACCCTAGATCCAGGGTCTGGCTACACCTTC.

The genes are TRBV7-2 and TRBJ1-2; a weak D match, TRBD1 (6 bases). CDR1 and CDR2 from the germline V gene are SGHTA and FQGNSA. The CDR3 is 10 amino acids. V was clipped by 5 bases and J by 10 bases, with 8 bases between them. CDR3 residues: CASSTGTYTF. The CDR3 DNA is TGTGCCAGCAGCACAGGGACCTACACCTTC. The full variable domain, with the rest looked up from reference TRBV7-2 and TRBJ1-2, is GAGVSQSPSNKVTEKGKDVELRCDPISGHTALYWYRQSLGQGLEFLIYFQGNSAPDKSGLPSDRFSAERTGGSVSTLTIQRTQQEDSAVYLCASSTGTYTFGSGTRLTVV.

The V call is TRBV9, the J call TRBJ2-1; 8 nucleotides line up with TRBD2. Germline loops: CDR1 SGDLS, CDR2 YYNGEE. The CDR3 spans 15 residues. The trim removed 3 bases at V and 8 bases at J, leaving 10 bases unmatched. CDR3 protein: CASSESGSSGDEQFF. The CDR3 nucleotides are TGTGCCAGCAGCGAAAGCGGGAGTAGTGGTGATGAGCAGTTCTTC.

J is TRBJ2-1 and V is TRBV10-3; D call uncertain. The CDR3 sequence is 11 residues long. The V gene's germline CDR1 is ENHRY and CDR2 SYGVKD. V was shortened by 0 bases and J by 12 bases, with 6 bases between the two germline ends. The CDR3 loop reads CAISESYGQFF. CDR3 nucleotide sequence: TGTGCCATCAGTGAGTCCTACGGGCAGTTCTTC.

V is TRBV15 and J is TRBJ2-7; unclear D gene. CDR3 length: 12 residues. CDR1 and CDR2 from the germline V gene are LNHNV and YYDKDF (reference sequence). The V end was cut by 2 bases, the J end by 10 bases, with 12 bases between. The CDR3 protein is CATSRPDLLQYF. The CDR3 DNA reads as TGTGCCACCAGCAGACCGGATCTACTACAGTACTTC.

V is TRBV7-9 and J is TRBJ1-4; D remains ambiguous. V was pared by 7 bases and J by 1 base, with 10 bases between. The CDR3 length is 14 residues. Germline values: CDR1 SEHNR, CDR2 FQNEAQ (reference sequence). The DNA for the CDR3 is TGTGCCAGCACCGACGGGGTAACTAATGAAAAACTGTTTTTT. Amino acids: CASTDGVTNEKLFF.

DNA of the CDR3: TGCGCCAGCAGGCCGGGACAGGAGGTCTATGGCTACACCTTC. It encodes CASRPGQEVYGYTF. V and J are TRBV5-1 and TRBJ1-2; 8 nucleotides match TRBD1. Germline CDR1 is SGHRS and CDR2 is YFSETQ. This CDR3 comprises 14 residues. V shed 5 bases, J shed 4 bases, and the junction held 7 bases outside the gene matches.

The chain recombines TRBV2 with TRBJ2-7; D gene unclear. Germline V gene lookup returns CDR1 SNHLY and CDR2 FYNNEI. The CDR3 runs 13 residues. The ends were cut back, 7 bases at V and 0 bases at J, with 10 bases in the middle. CDR3 coding DNA: TGTGCCAGCACCTCTGGGCTCTCCTACGAGCAGTACTTC. Protein: CASTSGLSYEQYF.

The chain recombines TRBV29-1 with TRBJ1-1; D gene unclear. CDR3 length: 12 amino acids. Germline values: CDR1 SQVTM, CDR2 ANQGSEA. Trimming left V 4 bases short and J 2 bases short, with 8 bases between. CDR3 sequence: CSVVGYNTEAFF. DNA of the CDR3: TGCAGCGTTGTGGGCTACAACACTGAAGCTTTCTTT.

The V call is TRBV6-1, the J call TRBJ1-2, with D possibly TRBD1 on 6 matching bases. The CDR3 is 15 amino acids. V gave up 1 base and J gave up 0 bases, with 9 bases separating them. Germline lookup yields CDR1 MNHNS and CDR2 SASEGT. CDR3 coding DNA: TGTGCCAGCAGTGAAGAGTCAGGGGCTAACTATGGCTACACCTTC. This encodes CASSEESGANYGYTF.

This clone was counted only a few times. This chain joins TRBV7-2 and TRBJ2-1; D is undetermined. The germline V gene encodes CDR1 SGHTA and CDR2 FQGNSA. Trimming took off 5 bases at V and 4 bases at J, with 15 bases between the two ends. The length of the CDR3 is 15 residues. The CDR3 region has the DNA TGTGCCAGCAGCCTGCTTGCCCTAAATTACAATGAGCAGTTCTTC. This sequence encodes CASSLLALNYNEQFF. The complete variable domain, with remaining parts taken from reference TRBV7-2 and TRBJ2-1, reads GAGVSQSPSNKVTEKGKDVELRCDPISGHTALYWYRQSLGQGLEFLIYFQGNSAPDKSGLPSDRFSAERTGGSVSTLTIQRTQQEDSAVYLCASSLLALNYNEQFFGPGTRLTVL.